Following are 3 T cell receptor beta chains from one sample sequenced in a study of blood T cell repertoires in COVID-19 (dated by TCRdb to 2020 to 2022). Libraries were made using the immunoSEQ multiplex PCR assay. The immuneACCESS repertoire file appears here via TCRdb, limited to in-frame rearrangements. These files lack a portion of the clones; in checked studies, under half of the deficit traces to unresolved V genes, and the cause of the others is not known. The sample profile shows more than 75,000 clones; 88% of them were found once. Roughly 4.8% of the sample lies in the top ten. The sample comprised peripheral blood. The source of these receptors is a woman aged 80 or over with acute or convalescent COVID-19.

This clone was seen only once. Other nucleotide sequences from this sample produce the same CDR3. The V call is TRBV2, the J call TRBJ1-5; 8 positions agree with TRBD1. The CDR3 covers 15 residues. The ends lost 5 bases at V and 4 bases at J; junction bases unmatched: 7. In germline, CDR1 is SNHLY, CDR2 FYNNEI. The CDR3 DNA is TGTGCCAGCAGTCTGAGCGGACAGGGTAATCAGCCCCAGCATTTT. It translates to CASSLSGQGNQPQHF.

The V and J genes are TRBV4-3 and TRBJ1-2; 9 bases line up with TRBD1. The germline V gene has CDR1 LGHNA and CDR2 YSLEER. CDR3 length: 16 residues. V was pared by 0 bases and J by 8 bases, with 10 bases of the junction left unmatched. The CDR3 DNA reads TGCGCCAGCAGCCAAGATCCACAGGGGGCGTTTGGAGGCTACACCTTC. Its translation is CASSQDPQGAFGGYTF.

This clone was counted a few times. The rearrangement links TRBV7-2 to TRBJ2-7, with D possibly matching TRBD2 (7 bases). The CDR3 extends over 15 amino acids. Germline CDR1 reads SGHTA; CDR2 reads FQGNSA. V lost 4 bases to trimming and J lost 5 bases, with 18 bases between them. This chain's CDR3 is CASSSRAGAGHEQYF. CDR3 nucleotides: TGTGCCAGCAGCTCGCGGGCGGGGGCGGGCCACGAGCAGTACTTC.